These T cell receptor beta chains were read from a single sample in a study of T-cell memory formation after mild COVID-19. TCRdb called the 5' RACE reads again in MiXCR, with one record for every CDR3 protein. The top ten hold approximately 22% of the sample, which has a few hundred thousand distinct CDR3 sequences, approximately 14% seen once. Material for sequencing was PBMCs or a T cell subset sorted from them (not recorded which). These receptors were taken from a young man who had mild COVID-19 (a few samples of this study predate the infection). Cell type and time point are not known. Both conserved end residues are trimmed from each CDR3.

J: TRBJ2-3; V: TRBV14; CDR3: ASSLRLAAGTDTQY
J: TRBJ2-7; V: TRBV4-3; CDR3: ASSQTDTFHEQY
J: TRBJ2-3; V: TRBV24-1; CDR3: ATSDPGQGVADTQY
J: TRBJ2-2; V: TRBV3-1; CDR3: ASSQGGTGELF
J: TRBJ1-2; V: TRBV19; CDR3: ASSIQSNYGYT
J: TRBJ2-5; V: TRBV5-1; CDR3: ASSQRASGGRETQY
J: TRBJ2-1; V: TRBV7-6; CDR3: ASSSIPGLAGNEQF
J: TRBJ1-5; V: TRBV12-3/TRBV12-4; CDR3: ASTRGTGLKPQH
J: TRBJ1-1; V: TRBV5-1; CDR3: ASSRWGGAERNTEAF
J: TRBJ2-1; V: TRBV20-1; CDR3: SAQAGFNEQF
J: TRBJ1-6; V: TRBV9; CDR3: ASSVGRGLNSPLH
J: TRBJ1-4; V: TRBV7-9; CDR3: ASSPRDRGRIFGEKLF
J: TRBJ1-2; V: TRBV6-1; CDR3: ASKPAGDRDDT
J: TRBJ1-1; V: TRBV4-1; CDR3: ASSQGRALRLNTEAF
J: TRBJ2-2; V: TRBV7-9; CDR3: ASSRRSGVDTGELF
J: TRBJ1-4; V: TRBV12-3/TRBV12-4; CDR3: ASSGSSRGPNEKLF
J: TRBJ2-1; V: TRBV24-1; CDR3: ATTDGYNEQF
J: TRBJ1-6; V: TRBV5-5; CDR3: ASSQGQGNSPLH
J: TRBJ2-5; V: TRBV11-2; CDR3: ASSLVSGGPKETQY
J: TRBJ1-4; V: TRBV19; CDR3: ASSIDLQGAQEKLF
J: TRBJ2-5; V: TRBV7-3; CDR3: ASSPGGTISETQY
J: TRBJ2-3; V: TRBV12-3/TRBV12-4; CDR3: ASSRTGASTDTQY
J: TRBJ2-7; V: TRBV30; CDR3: AWSSGVAYEQY
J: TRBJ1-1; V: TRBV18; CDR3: ASSSTFEAF
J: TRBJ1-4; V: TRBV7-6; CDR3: ASGAGDEKLF
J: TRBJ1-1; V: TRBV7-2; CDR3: ASSLSAPVNTEAF
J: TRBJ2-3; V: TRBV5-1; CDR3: ASSPGTGVDTQY
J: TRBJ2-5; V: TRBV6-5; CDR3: ASSYLGLAGGRETQY
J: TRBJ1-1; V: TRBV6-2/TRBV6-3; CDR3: ASSYEGSRYNTEAF
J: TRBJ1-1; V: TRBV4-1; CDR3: ASSHRVLINTEAF
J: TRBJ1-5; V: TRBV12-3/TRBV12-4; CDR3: ASSLPGGPTQPQH
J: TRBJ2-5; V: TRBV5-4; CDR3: ASSLPTEQETQY
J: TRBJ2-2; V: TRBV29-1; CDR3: SVLTGTAEEELF
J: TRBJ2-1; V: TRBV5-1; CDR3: ASSSEDRLRNEQF
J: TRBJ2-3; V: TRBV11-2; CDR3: ASSPREGPYTQY
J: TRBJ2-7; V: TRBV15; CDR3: ATSRGYKSSYEQY
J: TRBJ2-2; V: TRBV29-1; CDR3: SVSRGWTGELF
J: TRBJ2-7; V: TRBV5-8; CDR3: ASSPPGAYEQY
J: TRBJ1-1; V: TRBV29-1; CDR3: SVTGRLNTEAF
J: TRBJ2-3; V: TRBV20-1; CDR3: SALRDGGGTDTQY
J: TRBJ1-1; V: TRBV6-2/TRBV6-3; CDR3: ASSLTVMNTEAF
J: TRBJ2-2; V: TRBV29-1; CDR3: SAEGASAGHTGELF
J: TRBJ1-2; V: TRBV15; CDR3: ATSRDQPGAGYGYT
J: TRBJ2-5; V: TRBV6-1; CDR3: ASSVDRATETQY
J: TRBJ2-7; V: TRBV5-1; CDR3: ASSLAPTGRDYEQY
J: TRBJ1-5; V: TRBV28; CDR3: ASRTTQGDQPQH
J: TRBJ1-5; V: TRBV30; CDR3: AWSARVLQPQH
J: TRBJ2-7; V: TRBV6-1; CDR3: ASKGLSRFYEQY
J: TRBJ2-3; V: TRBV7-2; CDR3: ASSSPLGPDTQY